Listed below are T cell receptor beta chains from one sample, sequenced in a study of cytomegalovirus exposure and HLA in healthy donors. Clones were sequenced by immunoSEQ multiplex PCR, and TCRdb holds only the in-frame ones, with some missing. The sample comprises some 80,000 clones, about 96% of which are singletons, and roughly 1.5% rests with the top ten. The source material was PBMCs. Every receptor here comes from a man in his late teens or twenties in good health and CMV-seropositive. Both conserved end residues are part of each CDR3. A D gene is named only where the DNA matches it firmly. Size values are once, few and many counts, or a class for expanded clones, and some rows have none.

TGTGCCAGCAGCTTGGACGGCCGGGAGGGTAACTATGGCTACACCTTC | CASSLDGREGNYGYTF | - | TRBJ1-2 | - | TRBV5-4
TGTGCCAGCAGCTTGGCCCAGGATAACACTGAAGCTTTCTTT | CASSLAQDNTEAFF | - | TRBJ1-1 | - | TRBV5-5
TGTGCCAGCAGCTCGCCCGGGTTTAGCACAGATACGCAGTATTTT | CASSSPGFSTDTQYF | - | TRBJ2-3 | - | TRBV7-8
TGTGCCAGCAGCTTAGTCGTTAGCGGTGGGGATACGCAGTATTTT | CASSLVVSGGDTQYF | - | TRBJ2-3 | - | TRBV7-6
TGTGCCAGTAGTTGGGGGGGGTTTGGGACAGATACGCAGTATTTT | CASSWGGFGTDTQYF | once | TRBJ2-3 | TRBD2 | TRBV19
TGTGCCAGCAGTTTACGCCGGGACAGGGGCTACTACGAGCAGTACTTC | CASSLRRDRGYYEQYF | - | TRBJ2-7 | TRBD1 | TRBV28
TGCGCCAGCAGCTTGGGACTAGCGGGAAACGCAGATACGCAGTATTTT | CASSLGLAGNADTQYF | - | TRBJ2-3 | TRBD2 | TRBV5-1
TGTGCCAGCAGCGTGGGGGGCGCGGGGGGATACGAGCAGTACTTC | CASSVGGAGGYEQYF | - | TRBJ2-7 | TRBD2 | TRBV9
TGTGCCAGCAGCGTAAATCCCACTCAAACCGGGGCGCGGGACTCCTACGAGCAGTACTTC | CASSVNPTQTGARDSYEQYF | - | TRBJ2-7 | - | TRBV9
TGCGCCAGCAGGGAGGGGATGAACACCGGGGAGCTGTTTTTT | CASREGMNTGELFF | - | TRBJ2-2 | - | TRBV4-1
TGTGCCACGGATAGACAGGGGCGGATCGATACGCAGTATTTT | CATDRQGRIDTQYF | - | TRBJ2-3 | TRBD1 | TRBV6-1
TGCGCCAGCAGCCAAGGAGAGACACCTTTCTATGGCTACACCTTC | CASSQGETPFYGYTF | - | TRBJ1-2 | - | TRBV4-1
TGCAGCGTTGTTCAGGGCGATCAGCCCCAGCATTTT | CSVVQGDQPQHF | - | TRBJ1-5 | - | TRBV29-1
TGTGCCAGCAGGCACGGGACAGGGTACTACGAGCAGTACTTC | CASRHGTGYYEQYF | - | TRBJ2-7 | TRBD1 | TRBV28
TGCAGCGTTGCGCGCGGTGCTGAAGCTTTCTTT | CSVARGAEAFF | - | TRBJ1-1 | - | TRBV29-1
TGTGCCAGCAGTACCGACAGGGGGCCCCCCTCCTACAATGAGCAGTTCTTC | CASSTDRGPPSYNEQFF | - | TRBJ2-1 | TRBD1 | TRBV28
TGCAGCGTTGAAGGGTCCCCCAGGGGGATAGCCTACGAGCAGTACTTC | CSVEGSPRGIAYEQYF | - | TRBJ2-7 | TRBD1 | TRBV29-1
TGTGCCAGTAGTATGGGGCGTGAGAACAATGAGCAGTTCTTC | CASSMGRENNEQFF | - | TRBJ2-1 | - | TRBV19
TGTGCCAGCCGAGACGGGAGCAATCAGCCCCAGCATTTT | CASRDGSNQPQHF | - | TRBJ1-5 | - | TRBV18
TGTGCCGGAGAAGGGGCTAGCGGCTACGAGCAGTACTTC | CAGEGASGYEQYF | - | TRBJ2-7 | TRBD2 | TRBV6-5
TGTGCCAGCTCCCTCACTGGACAGGGGGAAAAACTGTTTTTT | CASSLTGQGEKLFF | - | TRBJ1-4 | TRBD1 | TRBV18
TGTGCCTGGAGTGTACTGTTAAGGGACAGAACCTACGAGCAGTACTTC | CAWSVLLRDRTYEQYF | - | TRBJ2-7 | TRBD1 | TRBV30
TGTGCCTCAGGACAGGGTCAAGAGACCCAGTACTTC | CASGQGQETQYF | - | TRBJ2-5 | TRBD1 | TRBV30
TGTGCCAGCACCCCAGGAACCTACGAGCAGTACTTC | CASTPGTYEQYF | few | TRBJ2-7 | - | TRBV2
TGTGCCAGCAGCGTGAGTTACGAGCAGTACTTC | CASSVSYEQYF | - | TRBJ2-7 | - | TRBV7-8
TGTGCCAGCAGGGGACAGATCCATGGCTACACCTTC | CASRGQIHGYTF | - | TRBJ1-2 | TRBD1 | TRBV27
TGTGCCAGCAGAACTAACGGTGGGTTTAGCACAGATACGCAGTATTTT | CASRTNGGFSTDTQYF | - | TRBJ2-3 | - | TRBV27
TGTGCCAGTAGTATCTCAGGTTTTAACACCGGGGAGCTGTTTTTT | CASSISGFNTGELFF | once | TRBJ2-2 | - | TRBV19
TGTGCCAGCAGGGGACAGGGCCTCACTGAAGCTTTCTTT | CASRGQGLTEAFF | - | TRBJ1-1 | TRBD1 | TRBV9
TGTGCCAGCAGACCGCGGAGCGGGAGTTACGGGGAGCTGTTTTTT | CASRPRSGSYGELFF | - | TRBJ2-2 | TRBD2 | TRBV6-5
TGTGCCAGCAGCTGGACTTCTCGGGAGGATGAGCAGTTCTTC | CASSWTSREDEQFF | - | TRBJ2-1 | TRBD2 | TRBV11-2
TGTGCCAGCAGTTATTCCGGGACAGGGCTCTATGGCTACACCTTC | CASSYSGTGLYGYTF | - | TRBJ1-2 | TRBD1 | TRBV6-6
TGTGCCAGCAGCTATTCGACAGGGTCAAACACTGAAGCTTTCTTT | CASSYSTGSNTEAFF | - | TRBJ1-1 | TRBD1 | TRBV7-2
TGTGCCAGCAGCCAAGTGGACAGGGGGCATGGCTACACCTTC | CASSQVDRGHGYTF | - | TRBJ1-2 | TRBD1 | TRBV4-2
TGTGCCAGCAGCTCGCAAAGACAGGGGCGAGAGGGCTACACCTTC | CASSSQRQGREGYTF | - | TRBJ1-2 | TRBD1 | TRBV7-6
TGTGCCAGCAGTGAAGCTAAGAGGGAGGGCACAGATACGCAGTATTTT | CASSEAKREGTDTQYF | - | TRBJ2-3 | - | TRBV2
TGTGCCAGCAGCCAAATCTGGGACTGGTCGTCGTCCGAAGCTTTCTTT | CASSQIWDWSSSEAFF | - | TRBJ1-1 | - | TRBV28
TGTGCCAGCAGCTTCGATACAGGGACAGATACGCAGTATTTT | CASSFDTGTDTQYF | - | TRBJ2-3 | - | TRBV7-9